The 26 T cell receptor beta chains in this list originate from one sample, sequenced in a study of spatial heterogeneity in lung cancer. One entry per CDR3 protein results from TCRdb running MiXCR on the 5' RACE reads. The repertoire holds fewer than 2,500 distinct CDR3 sequences, with around a third as singletons. Study-wide points: Tumor mutation counts were tracked by expanded intratumoral alpha and beta TCR counts.

Antigen specificity for these receptors is unknown. Time point specified: sample taken at primary tumor resection. The sample was lung tumor tissue, taken at surgery. These receptors all stem from a male donor with early-stage non-small cell lung cancer.

This clonotype is deemed large. This beta chain is an unintended read in a library built for alpha chains; its size means little. The chain links TRBV11-2 to TRBJ2-1, with 12 nucleotides matching TRBD2. V lost 5 bases to trimming and J lost 7 bases; unmatched junction nucleotides: 6. Germline V lookup: CDR1 SGHAT, CDR2 FQNNGV. CDR3 length: 15 residues. CDR3 nucleotides: TGTGCCAGCAGCCCCGGGACTAGCGGGTTGAATGAGCAGTTCTTC. It encodes CASSPGTSGLNEQFF.

In this sample, this clonotype is medium-sized (0.01 to 0.1%). In a library made to pick up alpha chains, this beta chain is a stray read with a size that means little. This chain joins TRBV7-3 and TRBJ2-3; TRBD2 matches 9 bases. The CDR3 runs to 15 residues. Unmatched junction bases numbered 7, after V lost 5 bases and J lost 4 bases. Germline V lookup: CDR1 SGHTA, CDR2 FQGTGA. The CDR3 bases are TGTGCCAGCAGCGATAGCGGGAGCGTCCCAGATACGCAGTATTTT. Its protein is CASSDSGSVPDTQYF.

As concerns this clonotype: This beta chain is a stray read from a library made for alpha chains; its abundance is not meaningful. The chain employs TRBV10-3 and TRBJ2-7, with TRBD1 identical over 7 bases. The CDR3 has 12 amino acids. With V trimmed by 4 bases and J by 6 bases, 3 bases remained unmatched. Germline-derived CDR1 and CDR2 are ENHRY and SYGVKD. CDR3: CAISGQGAEQYF. CDR3 nucleotides: TGTGCCATCAGTGGACAGGGCGCCGAGCAGTACTTC.

There are a few counts of this clonotype. The library was built for alpha chains, so this beta chain is an off-target read and its size means little. In nucleotides, the CDR3 is TGCAGCGTTAATGAAGCGGGAGGGACTTACAATGAGCAGTTCTTC. It specifies CSVNEAGGTYNEQFF. The genes are TRBV29-1 and TRBJ2-1; 10 bases map to TRBD2. Germline values: CDR1 SQVTM, CDR2 ANQGSEA. The CDR3 extends over 15 amino acids. The V and J ends lost 5 bases and 4 bases, in that order; junction bases with no gene match: 8.

In its sample, this clonotype is medium-sized. The library was prepared for alpha chains; this beta chain is a stray read, so its frequency means little. This rearrangement joins TRBV28 to TRBJ2-7; 8 nucleotides agree with TRBD1. The germline V gene encodes CDR1 MDHEN and CDR2 SYDVKM. J lost 6 bases, V lost 3 bases, and 7 bases had no gene match. CDR3 size: 14 residues. CDR3: CASSLTDRVGEQYF. In DNA form, the CDR3 reads TGTGCCAGCAGTTTGACGGACAGGGTGGGCGAGCAGTACTTC.

By its share, this clonotype is medium-sized. A library made for alpha chains picked up this beta chain off target, so its size means little. The V and J genes are TRBV28 and TRBJ2-2; maybe TRBD2 (5 bases). This CDR3 is 17 amino acids long. Germline lookup yields CDR1 MDHEN and CDR2 SYDVKM. Trimming left V 6 bases short and J 7 bases short, with 24 bases between. The CDR3 DNA follows: TGTGCCAGCAGCCCAGCTCACCGACTAAGCCTGGGCGGGGAGCTGTTTTTT. The encoded protein is CASSPAHRLSLGGELFF.

This clonotype is medium-sized by share. With the library built for alpha chains, this beta chain is off target and its frequency is not meaningful. V gene TRBV15 combines with J gene TRBJ1-5, with TRBD1 matching over 10 bases. With 3 bases clipped from V and 0 bases from J, the junction kept 2 bases outside the gene matches. Germline CDR1 and CDR2: LNHNV and YYDKDF (reference sequence). This CDR3 has 16 amino acids. Here the CDR3 DNA reads TGTGCCACCAGCAGCGACAGGGGGCATAGCAATCAGCCCCAGCATTTT. It codes for CATSSDRGHSNQPQHF. Full variable domain (missing parts from reference TRBV15 and TRBJ1-5): DAMVIQNPRYQVTQFGKPVTLSCSQTLNHNVMYWYQQKSSQAPKLLFHYYDKDFNNEADTPDNFQSRRPNTSFCFLDIRSPGLGDTAMYLCATSSDRGHSNQPQHFGDGTRLSIL.

To note about this clonotype: This beta chain is an off-target read within a library intended for alpha chains, so its frequency means little. This rearrangement joins TRBV29-1 to TRBJ2-7, with 9 bases that match TRBD1. This CDR3 has 13 residues. Germline trimming cut 6 bases from V and 4 bases from J; bases unmatched to any gene: 7. Germline V gene lookup returns CDR1 SQVTM and CDR2 ANQGSEA. The CDR3 nucleotides are TGCAGCGTGAGCGGGACAGGGAGGTACGAGCAGTACTTC. Translating gives CSVSGTGRYEQYF.

On this clonotype itself: This beta chain is an unintended read in a library built for alpha chains; its size means little. The chain employs TRBV4-1 and TRBJ2-3, with a tentative D call TRBD1 (6 bases). In germline, CDR1 is MGHRA, CDR2 YSYEKL. V was shortened by 2 bases and J by 13 bases, with 16 bases between the two germline ends. This CDR3 spans 13 amino acids. The CDR3, as DNA: TGCGCCAGCAGCCAATTGGGTGAAAGGGACAAGTATTTT. Protein sequence: CASSQLGERDKYF.

This clonotype is termed medium-sized (0.01 to 0.1%). The library was designed around alpha chains, so this beta chain is a stray read whose abundance carries little weight. The V and J genes are TRBV20-1 and TRBJ1-1; possibly TRBD1 for D (6 bases). This CDR3 has 15 residues. Germline V gene sequence: CDR1 DFQATT, CDR2 SNEGSKA (reference sequence). V was clipped by 1 base and J by 1 base, with 13 bases between them. The CDR3 coding sequence is TGCAGTGCTAGAGCCCTCCAGACAGGGAACACTGAAGCTTTCTTT. It yields the protein CSARALQTGNTEAFF.

By frequency in the sample, this clonotype is medium-sized. This beta chain was picked up by a library intended for alpha chains and is off target, so its count carries little meaning. The chain links TRBV7-2 to TRBJ2-2, with 14 nucleotides matching TRBD2. The germline CDR1 and CDR2 sequences are SGHTA and FQGNSA. The ends lost 4 bases at V and 7 bases at J; junction bases unmatched: 8. The CDR3 has 17 residues. The CDR3 DNA reads as TGTGCCAGCAGCTGGGCCGGGACTAGCGGGAGAGGCGGGGAGCTGTTTTTT. Translation gives CASSWAGTSGRGGELFF.

The count of this clonotype is one. The size of this beta chain means little, since it is a stray read in a library made for alpha chains. The gene calls are TRBV5-1 and TRBJ2-1; 11 bases are a match to TRBD2. After removal of 7 bases from V and 6 bases from J, the junction contained 9 bases not matched to a gene. CDR1 SGHRS and CDR2 YFSETQ come from the germline V gene. The CDR3 is made up of 15 amino acids. The CDR3 region has the DNA TGCGCCAGCTCCCCGACTAGCGGGACGGGCAATGAGCAGTTCTTC. Residues: CASSPTSGTGNEQFF.

A remark on this clonotype: Since the library was made to target alpha chains, this beta chain is a stray read and its abundance is not meaningful. The chain employs TRBV6-5 and TRBJ2-1; 8 nucleotides match TRBD1. The germline gives CDR1 MNHEY, CDR2 SVGAGI. This CDR3 region has 13 residues. V dropped 5 bases and J dropped 7; count of bases not matched to a gene: 4. DNA of the CDR3: TGTGCCAGCAGTCCGGACAGGGATAATGAGCAGTTCTTC. It codes for CASSPDRDNEQFF.

With respect to this clonotype: This beta chain is off target for a library built for alpha chains, so its abundance means little. The chain has TRBV7-9 and TRBJ2-7; 11 bases fit TRBD1. CDR1 and CDR2 from the germline V gene are SEHNR and FQNEAQ (reference sequence). The ends lost 4 bases at V and 3 bases at J; junction bases unmatched: 5. CDR3 length equals 15 residues. The CDR3 DNA reads as TGTGCCAGCAGCTCTCCGGACAGGGGGCTCTACGAGCAGTACTTC. This translates into CASSSPDRGLYEQYF.

Only a few counts were recorded for this clonotype. The library was built for alpha chains, so this beta chain is an off-target read and its size means little. DNA for the CDR3: TGTGCCAGCAGGGCAACGGGGCAGGGAGCCAATCAGCCCCAGCATTTT. This gives the protein CASRATGQGANQPQHF. This chain joins TRBV28 and TRBJ1-5; the D gene is possibly TRBD1 (5 bases). Trimming took 6 bases from V and 3 from J, leaving 18 bases between them. Germline V lookup: CDR1 MDHEN, CDR2 SYDVKM. The CDR3 has 16 residues. The full variable domain, completed using reference TRBV28 and TRBJ1-5, is DVKVTQSSRYLVKRTGEKVFLECVQDMDHENMFWYRQDPGLGLRLIYFSYDVKMKEKGDIPEGYSVSREKKERFSLILESASTNQTSMYLCASRATGQGANQPQHFGDGTRLSIL.

As for this clonotype: As an off-target read in a library built for alpha chains, this beta chain has a frequency of little significance. The rearrangement joins TRBV4-1 to TRBJ2-5, with TRBD2 identical over 11 bases. This CDR3 comprises 18 residues. Germline CDR1 reads MGHRA; CDR2 reads YSYEKL. V shed 0 bases, J shed 5 bases, and the junction held 11 bases outside the gene matches. This chain's CDR3 is CASSQDSTSGSLGETQYF. The DNA of the CDR3 is TGCGCCAGCAGCCAAGATAGCACTAGCGGGAGTCTCGGGGAGACCCAGTACTTC.

Relative to its sample, this clonotype is medium-sized. This beta chain was picked up by a library intended for alpha chains and is off target, so its count carries little meaning. The chain carries TRBV7-8 and TRBJ2-1; no clear D gene. Germline V gene sequence: CDR1 SGHVS, CDR2 FQNEAQ. The ends were cut back, 8 bases at V and 5 bases at J, with 7 bases in the middle. The CDR3 extends over 11 amino acids. The CDR3 is CASARDNEQFF. The CDR3 coding sequence is TGTGCCAGCGCTAGGGACAATGAGCAGTTCTTC.

This clonotype ranks as medium-sized. For a library built for alpha chains, this beta chain is a stray read; little rests on its size. Here the CDR3 DNA reads TGCAGTGCTAAGAGGCAGGGATCCCAACGCGAGCAGTACTTC. Residues: CSAKRQGSQREQYF. V and J are TRBV20-1 and TRBJ2-7; D might be TRBD1 (5 bases). The germline V gene has CDR1 DFQATT and CDR2 SNEGSKA (reference sequence). V lost 4 bases, J lost 6 bases, and 19 bases lay in between. The CDR3 consists of 14 residues.

By share, this clonotype counts as medium-sized (0.01 to 0.1%). With the library built for alpha chains, this beta chain is off target and its frequency is not meaningful. The V gene is TRBV7-2, the J gene TRBJ2-2, with D hard to call. Between the trimmed V and J ends, which lost 1 base and 3 bases, there was a span of 12 bases. The CDR3 consists of 16 residues. Germline V lookup: CDR1 SGHTA, CDR2 FQGNSA. The CDR3 here is CASSLVGGEDTGELFF. CDR3 sequence (DNA): TGTGCCAGCAGCTTAGTGGGTGGGGAAGACACCGGGGAGCTGTTTTTT.

Ten or more counts support this clonotype. This may be a read error, as it is one base from a much larger clone. Because the library targeted alpha chains, this beta chain is an off-target read whose size means little. This chain joins TRBV6-6 and TRBJ1-6; 8 bases fit TRBD1. Trimming removed 10 bases from V and 11 bases from J; junction bases left unmatched: 10. The CDR3 contains 13 residues. The germline gives CDR1 MNHNY, CDR2 SVGAGI (reference sequence). DNA for the CDR3: TGTGCCAACCGGGGACAGGTGGGGGCACCCCTCCACTTT. This translates into CANRGQVGAPLHF.

This clonotype is labeled medium-sized. Since the library was made to target alpha chains, this beta chain is a stray read and its abundance is not meaningful. The rearrangement links TRBV2 to TRBJ1-3, with a possible D match to TRBD1 (6 bases). V lost 7 bases to trimming and J lost 2 bases, with 12 bases between them. Germline lookup yields CDR1 SNHLY and CDR2 FYNNEI. There are 14 residues in the CDR3. CDR3 in amino acids: CASMIQGAGNTIYF. CDR3 nucleotide sequence: TGTGCCAGCATGATACAGGGTGCTGGAAACACCATATATTTT.

This clonotype was observed many times. Since it is a stray read in a library aimed at alpha chains, this beta chain has a size that is not meaningful. This chain uses TRBV7-9 with TRBJ2-1; TRBD2 matches 9 bases. Germline values: CDR1 SEHNR, CDR2 FQNEAQ (reference sequence). The V gene end was trimmed by 5 bases and the J gene end by 5 bases; junction bases not matched to a gene: 10. The CDR3 is 16 amino acids. Written as DNA, the CDR3 is TGTGCCAGCAGCCTTAGCGGGAGACCCCTCCACAATGAGCAGTTCTTC. It is translated as CASSLSGRPLHNEQFF. Based on the CDR3 plus reference TRBV7-9 and TRBJ2-1, the full variable domain is DTGVSQNPRHKITKRGQNVTFRCDPISEHNRLYWYRQTLGQGPEFLTYFQNEAQLEKSRLLSDRFSAERPKGSFSTLEIQRTEQGDSAMYLCASSLSGRPLHNEQFFGPGTRLTVL.

For this clonotype: This beta chain was picked up by a library intended for alpha chains and is off target, so its count carries little meaning. The chain employs TRBV15 and TRBJ2-7; 9 nucleotides align to TRBD1. Trimming removed 1 base from V and 0 bases from J; junction bases left unmatched: 4. CDR1 and CDR2 from the germline V gene are LNHNV and YYDKDF (reference sequence). This CDR3 contains 16 residues. The CDR3 DNA sequence: TGTGCCACCAGCAGAGGGAGGACAGGGGACTCCTACGAGCAGTACTTC. Translated, it gives CATSRGRTGDSYEQYF.

As concerns this clonotype: This beta chain is a stray read from a library made for alpha chains; its abundance is not meaningful. The CDR3 reads CASSLNGGGRNIQYF. In DNA, the CDR3 is TGTGCCAGCAGCTTAAACGGGGGAGGCAGAAACATTCAGTACTTC. The chain combines TRBV7-3 with TRBJ2-4; perhaps TRBD2 as D (6 bases). In germline, CDR1 is SGHTA, CDR2 FQGTGA. This CDR3 has 15 residues. Trimming cost V 1 base and J 6 bases, with 13 bases left between them.

By share, this clonotype counts as medium-sized. In a library made to pick up alpha chains, this beta chain is a stray read with a size that means little. The gene calls are TRBV3-1 and TRBJ1-2; D not resolved. V was clipped by 1 base and J by 3 bases, with 6 bases between them. The CDR3 runs to 13 residues. The germline V gene encodes CDR1 LGHDT and CDR2 YNNKEL (reference sequence). CDR3 sequence: CASSQVVDYGYTF. CDR3 DNA sequence: TGTGCCAGCAGCCAAGTCGTAGACTATGGCTACACCTTC.

As concerns this clonotype: This beta chain represents an off-target read in a library built for alpha chains; its size is of limited meaning. This chain uses TRBV29-1 with TRBJ2-1; possible D gene TRBD2, 5 bases. The CDR3 consists of 14 residues. V was clipped by 1 base and J by 8 bases, with 15 bases between them. Germline V gives CDR1 SQVTM, CDR2 ANQGSEA. The CDR3 is CSVEADRGIYEQFF. CDR3 bases: TGCAGCGTTGAAGCGGACCGGGGTATCTATGAGCAGTTCTTC.